One and the same sample provided the 12 T cell receptor beta chains below, sequenced in a study of blood T cell repertoires in COVID-19. Libraries were prepared by immunoSEQ multiplex PCR; TCRdb keeps only in-frame clonotypes and omits some of them. The table has 300,000 or so clones, roughly nine tenths seen once. Specimen: peripheral blood. The receptors were gathered from a woman in her twenties or thirties with COVID-19, enrolled during active disease.

As to this clone: Other DNA sequences within the sample encode an identical CDR3. For the CDR3, the DNA is TGTGCCAGCAGCTTAGGAGGGTACAATGAGCAGTTCTTC. The encoded protein is CASSLGGYNEQFF. The rearrangement links TRBV5-4 to TRBJ2-1, with D maybe TRBD2 (6 bases). CDR3 length: 13 residues. Trimming removed 2 bases from V and 4 bases from J, with 7 bases in between. Germline values: CDR1 SGHNT, CDR2 YYREEE (reference sequence).

The chain carries TRBV5-1 and TRBJ1-4; 8 bases are a match to TRBD1. With 1 base clipped from V and 4 bases from J, the junction kept 3 bases outside the gene matches. The CDR3 is made up of 15 amino acids. In germline, CDR1 is SGHRS, CDR2 YFSETQ. The CDR3 region is CASSLTGGLNEKLFF. CDR3 in DNA: TGCGCCAGCAGCTTGACAGGGGGACTTAATGAAAAACTGTTTTTT.

This chain connects TRBV5-1 to TRBJ2-3; D is perhaps TRBD2 (6 bases). CDR1 SGHRS and CDR2 YFSETQ come from the germline V gene. The CDR3 has 16 residues. V was pared by 3 bases and J by 2 bases, with 16 bases between. The CDR3 protein is CASSSVSGAITDTQYF. Here the CDR3 DNA reads TGCGCCAGCAGCTCCGTGTCGGGAGCGATCACAGATACGCAGTATTTT.

J is TRBJ2-1 and V is TRBV2; the match to TRBD2 covers 8 bases. The ends lost 7 bases at V and 0 bases at J; junction bases unmatched: 5. Germline loops: CDR1 SNHLY, CDR2 FYNNEI. The CDR3 loop spans 15 amino acids. In nucleotides, the CDR3 is TGTGCCAGCATGTACCTAGCGGGCTCCTACAATGAGCAGTTCTTC. Protein: CASMYLAGSYNEQFF. Full variable domain (remainder filled in from reference TRBV2 and TRBJ2-1): EPEVTQTPSHQVTQMGQEVILRCVPISNHLYFYWYRQILGQKVEFLVSFYNNEISEKSEIFDDQFSVERPDGSNFTLKIRSTKLEDSAMYFCASMYLAGSYNEQFFGPGTRLTVL.

The CDR3 loop is CASSVQGGLQETQYF. CDR3 nucleotide sequence: TGTGCCAGCAGCGTCCAGGGAGGGCTCCAAGAGACCCAGTACTTC. The chain is built from TRBV9 and TRBJ2-5; 7 bases align to TRBD2. CDR3 length: 15 residues. J lost 1 base, V lost 2 bases, and 5 bases had no gene match. Germline V gives CDR1 SGDLS, CDR2 YYNGEE.

The chain has TRBV7-9 and TRBJ2-5; TRBD2 agrees at 11 bases. V was pared by 4 bases and J by 5 bases, with 6 bases of the junction left unmatched. The germline V gene has CDR1 SEHNR and CDR2 FQNEAQ (reference sequence). The length of the CDR3 is 15 residues. This chain's CDR3 is CASSSWTSGRETQYF. CDR3 sequence (DNA): TGTGCCAGCAGCTCCTGGACTAGCGGGCGGGAGACCCAGTACTTC.

This chain uses TRBV5-1 with TRBJ2-1; 7 nucleotides agree with TRBD2. The CDR3 is made up of 13 amino acids. Trimming at V came to 7 bases and at J to 5 bases, leaving 6 bases not matched to a gene. From germline, CDR1 is SGHRS and CDR2 YFSETQ. The CDR3 DNA reads as TGCGCCAGCGAACTGGGGGGGAACAATGAGCAGTTCTTC. Residues: CASELGGNNEQFF.

V and J are TRBV3-1 (or the pseudogene TRBV3-2) and TRBJ1-2; no definite D call. Trimming stripped 0 bases from V and 2 bases from J, with 7 bases between. Germline V lookup: CDR1 LGHDT, CDR2 YNNKEL (reference sequence). This CDR3 spans 14 amino acids. The CDR3 loop is CASSQDRHNYGYTF. The CDR3, as DNA: TGTGCCAGCAGCCAAGATCGACACAACTATGGCTACACCTTC.

This chain uses TRBV28 with TRBJ1-5; D not certain. Germline CDR1 MDHEN, CDR2 SYDVKM. V was cut by 6 bases and J by 6 bases, with 18 bases left in between. This CDR3 is 15 amino acids long. CDR3 in DNA: TGTGCCAGCAGCGCGCCCCCTTCTCAGGCTCAGCCCCAGCATTTT. Residues: CASSAPPSQAQPQHF.

This chain uses TRBV3-1 (or the pseudogene TRBV3-2) with TRBJ2-5; D remains ambiguous. Trimming pared 0 bases from V and 5 bases from J, leaving 4 bases between. The CDR3 totals 12 residues. Looked up from germline, CDR1 is LGHDT and CDR2 is YNNKEL (reference sequence). The CDR3 here is CASSQDPETQYF. The CDR3, as DNA: TGTGCCAGCAGCCAAGATCCGGAGACCCAGTACTTC.

The rearrangement links TRBV5-1 to TRBJ1-1; TRBD1 aligns across 7 bases. The CDR3 is 15 residues long. V lost 4 bases, J lost 1 base, and 7 bases stayed unmatched. Germline lookup yields CDR1 SGHRS and CDR2 YFSETQ. CDR3 bases: TGCGCCAGCAGCCCCCCTGGACAGGCGAACACTGAAGCTTTCTTT. Its translation: CASSPPGQANTEAFF.

This clone has a single count. The chain is built from TRBV7-9 and TRBJ2-7; tentative D call: TRBD1 (6 bases). V was cut by 5 bases and J by 2 bases, with 13 bases left in between. This CDR3 is 14 amino acids long. The V gene's germline CDR1 is SEHNR and CDR2 FQNEAQ (reference sequence). DNA of the CDR3: TGTGCCAGCAGCCAAGGGGGAAAACCCTACGAGCAGTACTTC. Its translation is CASSQGGKPYEQYF.